The rows below give T cell receptor beta chains drawn from one sample of a study of CD8 T cells in Susac syndrome. TCRdb re-called the immunoSEQ multiplex PCR reads through MiXCR, storing one row per CDR3 protein. The table shows 250,000 to 300,000 distinct CDR3 sequences, with about 88% occurring only once. Sequenced material: CD8+ T cells from PBMCs. These TCRs come from a human donor with multiple sclerosis. Each CDR3 is given without its conserved first and last residue.

j_gene,v_gene,CDR3aa
TRBJ2-5,TRBV20-1,SARERTARYRKETQY
TRBJ2-7,TRBV6-2/TRBV6-3,ASNGAGHYEQY
TRBJ2-4,TRBV14,ASSQSLAGDIQY
TRBJ2-7,TRBV7-9,SSGGKNSYEQY
TRBJ1-2,TRBV12-3/TRBV12-4,ASRHRGLDGYT
TRBJ1-1,TRBV5-1,ASSYPTGNEAF
TRBJ2-1,TRBV4-2,ASSQGTTSGRAMGSYNEQF
TRBJ2-1,TRBV6-5,ASSYQSGTYNEQF
TRBJ2-4,TRBV18,ASSPGNPGQWGPNIQY
TRBJ1-2,TRBV5-6,ASSVLPGPEDPYGYT
TRBJ2-3,TRBV20-1,SARDHGAVSTDTQY
TRBJ2-2,TRBV7-3,ASSLVGGVTGELF
TRBJ1-4,TRBV29-1,SVQGDNEKLF
TRBJ2-7,TRBV15,ATSGTGTSSEQY
TRBJ2-1,TRBV14,ASSQERSSGNEQF
TRBJ1-5,TRBV28,ASSQDRSQH
TRBJ1-1,TRBV27,ASSSPATGVGVGGTEAF
TRBJ2-7,TRBV29-1,SVRRGRDSLYEQY
TRBJ1-2,TRBV6-2/TRBV6-3,ASSALGGGQLLYGYT
TRBJ2-7,TRBV6-5,ASSLTENKGYEQY
TRBJ2-3,TRBV7-9,ASSPIGSGNTQY
TRBJ2-1,TRBV7-9,ASSLNRASYNEQF
TRBJ2-6,TRBV4-3,ASSQDHSAGANVLT
TRBJ2-5,TRBV12-5,ASGYAGTQY
TRBJ1-1,TRBV6-1,ASSPPMNTEAF
TRBJ2-1,TRBV7-9,ASTPGLSNEQF
TRBJ2-3,TRBV7-9,ASSPRTSGSINTQY
TRBJ2-1,TRBV19,ASLDRAYNEQF
TRBJ2-1,TRBV2,ASSELARTEQF
TRBJ2-7,TRBV27,ASSLRSAGYYEQY
TRBJ2-7,TRBV30,AWTDRGPLEQY
TRBJ2-7,TRBV5-6,ASSSSVGLEFYEQY
TRBJ2-1,TRBV27,ASSVGGRNEQF
TRBJ2-3,TRBV6-2/TRBV6-3,ASSYPFADTQY
TRBJ2-2,TRBV7-3,ASSRTSNTGELF
TRBJ2-7,TRBV5-1,ASGVGGRPYEQY
TRBJ2-5,TRBV28,ASGLTSALETQY
TRBJ1-5,TRBV5-6,ASSGPTGNQPQH